This T cell receptor (beta chain) was sequenced for a study of blood T cell repertoires in COVID-19. Study details: Sites in the United States, Italy and Spain provided acute and convalescent COVID-19 samples. Sources were T cells, B-cell-depleted T cells, or PBMCs; the material itself was cDNA or gDNA.

CDR3 length equals 15 residues. Germline CDR1 SGHTA, CDR2 FQGTGA. The trim removed 5 bases at V and 7 bases at J, leaving 9 bases unmatched. This clone was observed once. Produced via immunoSEQ multiplex PCR; TCRdb's table is partial and in-frame only. The sample includes under 200,000 clones, around 90% seen only once; the top ten take around 0.5%. The material sequenced was peripheral blood. The TCR was taken from a man over 45 with acute or convalescent COVID-19. The V call is TRBV7-3, the J call TRBJ2-5; 11 bases match TRBD2. CDR3 sequence: CASSLAGGELGTQYF. The CDR3 DNA reads as TGTGCCAGCAGCCTAGCGGGGGGTGAACTGGGGACCCAGTACTTC.